This section outlines one TCR beta chain sequence together with its context. Its antigen remains unknown. This CDR3 has 15 amino acids. The germline V gene has CDR1 SGHTS and CDR2 YDEGEE. Trimming took 9 bases from V and 0 from J, leaving 16 bases between them. The data are from a study of siplizumab effects on memory and regulatory T cells. Method: immunoSEQ multiplex PCR; TCRdb's copy keeps in-frame clones and lacks some. The data contain some 100,000 clones, more than 85% of them singletons. Study-wide results and caveats: Some alloreactive sequences were traceable to unstimulated CD4+ memory cells, and siplizumab significantly reduced them. Controls showed an average of approximately 27% Treg-derived mappable alloreactive CD4+ clones, while siplizumab showed around 73%. The authors did not confirm suppressive function in proliferating Tregs from siplizumab cultures. Both greater diversity than memory cells and a major contribution to the alloresponse seemed to characterize naive T cells.

The origin of this receptor is a human donor in good health. Some clones in this sample may be carry-over from other donors' samples. The V and J genes are TRBV5-8 and TRBJ2-1; D unresolved. Sequencing was carried out using CD4+ T cells sorted from blood. CDR3 in DNA: TGTGCCATAGACTCGTTTCTGAGCTCCTACAATGAGCAGTTCTTC. Translation: CAIDSFLSSYNEQFF.